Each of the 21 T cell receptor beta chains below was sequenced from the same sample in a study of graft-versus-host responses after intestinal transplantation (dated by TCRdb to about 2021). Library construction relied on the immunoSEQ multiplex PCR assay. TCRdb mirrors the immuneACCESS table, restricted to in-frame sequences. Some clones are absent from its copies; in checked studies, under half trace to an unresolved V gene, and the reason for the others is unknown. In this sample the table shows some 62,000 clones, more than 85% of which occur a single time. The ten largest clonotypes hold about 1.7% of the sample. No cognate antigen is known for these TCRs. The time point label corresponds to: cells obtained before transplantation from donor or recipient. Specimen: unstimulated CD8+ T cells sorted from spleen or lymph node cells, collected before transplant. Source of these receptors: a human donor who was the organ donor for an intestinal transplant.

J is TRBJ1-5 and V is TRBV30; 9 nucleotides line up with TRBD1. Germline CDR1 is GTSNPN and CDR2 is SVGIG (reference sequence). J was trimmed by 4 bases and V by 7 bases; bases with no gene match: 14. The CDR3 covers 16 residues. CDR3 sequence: CAYRDREWGLNQPQHF. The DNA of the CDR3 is TGTGCCTACCGGGACAGGGAATGGGGCCTAAATCAGCCCCAGCATTTT. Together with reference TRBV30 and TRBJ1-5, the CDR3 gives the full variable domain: SQTIHQWPATLVQPVGSPLSLECTVEGTSNPNLYWYRQAAGRGLQLLFYSVGIGQISSEVPQNLSASRPQDRQFILSSKKLLLSDSGFYLCAYRDREWGLNQPQHFGDGTRLSIL.

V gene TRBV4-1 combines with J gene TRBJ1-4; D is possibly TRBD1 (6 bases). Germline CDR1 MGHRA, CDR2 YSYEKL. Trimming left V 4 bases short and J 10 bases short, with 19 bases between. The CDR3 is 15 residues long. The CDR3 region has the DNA TGCGCCAGCAGCCCGCCAGGGGTGCTCCCTAGAAAACTGTTTTTT. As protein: CASSPPGVLPRKLFF.

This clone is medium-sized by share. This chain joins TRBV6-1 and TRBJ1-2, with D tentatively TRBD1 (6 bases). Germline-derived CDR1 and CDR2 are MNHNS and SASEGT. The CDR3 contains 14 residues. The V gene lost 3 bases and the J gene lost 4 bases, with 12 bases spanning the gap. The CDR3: CASSDSDSLYGYTF. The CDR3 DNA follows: TGTGCCAGCAGTGACTCGGACAGCCTCTATGGCTACACCTTC.

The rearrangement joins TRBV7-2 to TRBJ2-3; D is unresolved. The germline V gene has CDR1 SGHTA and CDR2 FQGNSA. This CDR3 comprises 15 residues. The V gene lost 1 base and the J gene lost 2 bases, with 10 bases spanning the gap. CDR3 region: CASSLVLVSTDTQYF. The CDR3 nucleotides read TGTGCCAGCAGCTTAGTGCTAGTTTCCACAGATACGCAGTATTTT.

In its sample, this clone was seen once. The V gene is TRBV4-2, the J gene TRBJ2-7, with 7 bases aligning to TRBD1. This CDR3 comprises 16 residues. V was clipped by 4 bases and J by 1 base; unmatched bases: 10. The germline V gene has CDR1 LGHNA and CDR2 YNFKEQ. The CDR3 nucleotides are TGTGCCAGCAGCCGGAAAGGGGGCGCTTGGTCCTACGAGCAGTACTTC. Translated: CASSRKGGAWSYEQYF.

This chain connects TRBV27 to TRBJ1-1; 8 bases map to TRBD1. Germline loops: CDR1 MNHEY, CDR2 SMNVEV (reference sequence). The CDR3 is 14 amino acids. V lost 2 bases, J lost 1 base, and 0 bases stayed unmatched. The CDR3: CASSLGQGNTEAFF. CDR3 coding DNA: TGTGCCAGCAGTTTAGGACAGGGGAACACTGAAGCTTTCTTT.

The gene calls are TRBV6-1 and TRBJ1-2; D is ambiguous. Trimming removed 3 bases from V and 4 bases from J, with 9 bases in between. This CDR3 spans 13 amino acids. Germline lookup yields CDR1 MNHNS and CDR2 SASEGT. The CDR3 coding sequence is TGTGCCAGCAGTGACTATGATCGCTATGGCTACACCTTC. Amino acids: CASSDYDRYGYTF.

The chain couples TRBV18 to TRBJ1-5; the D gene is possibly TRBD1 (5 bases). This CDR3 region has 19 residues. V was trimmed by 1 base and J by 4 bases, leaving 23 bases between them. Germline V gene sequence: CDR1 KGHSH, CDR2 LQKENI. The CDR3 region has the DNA TGTGCCAGCTCACCACGCGAGATTGAAGTAATAGGGGAAAATCAGCCCCAGCATTTT. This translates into CASSPREIEVIGENQPQHF.

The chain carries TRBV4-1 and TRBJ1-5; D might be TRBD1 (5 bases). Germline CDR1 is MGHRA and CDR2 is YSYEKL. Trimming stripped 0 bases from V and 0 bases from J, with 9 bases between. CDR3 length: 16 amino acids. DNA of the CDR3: TGCGCCAGCAGCCAAGATCGGGGGTATAGCAATCAGCCCCAGCATTTT. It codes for CASSQDRGYSNQPQHF.

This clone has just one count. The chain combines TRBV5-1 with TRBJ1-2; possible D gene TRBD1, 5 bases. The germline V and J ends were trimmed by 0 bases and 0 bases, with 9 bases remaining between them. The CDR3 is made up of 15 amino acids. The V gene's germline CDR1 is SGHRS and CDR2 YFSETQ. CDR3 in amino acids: CASSLATASNYGYTF. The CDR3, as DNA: TGCGCCAGCAGCTTGGCGACAGCCTCTAACTATGGCTACACCTTC.

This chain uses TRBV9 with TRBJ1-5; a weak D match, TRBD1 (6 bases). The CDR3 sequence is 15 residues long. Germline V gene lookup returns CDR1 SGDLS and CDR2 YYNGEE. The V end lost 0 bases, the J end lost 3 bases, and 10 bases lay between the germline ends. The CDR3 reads CASSVGGGDNQPQHF. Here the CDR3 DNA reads TGTGCCAGCAGCGTAGGAGGGGGAGACAATCAGCCCCAGCATTTT. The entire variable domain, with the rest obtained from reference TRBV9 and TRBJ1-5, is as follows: DSGVTQTPKHLITATGQRVTLRCSPRSGDLSVYWYQQSLDQGLQFLIQYYNGEERAKGNILERFSAQQFPDLHSELNLSSLELGDSALYFCASSVGGGDNQPQHFGDGTRLSIL.

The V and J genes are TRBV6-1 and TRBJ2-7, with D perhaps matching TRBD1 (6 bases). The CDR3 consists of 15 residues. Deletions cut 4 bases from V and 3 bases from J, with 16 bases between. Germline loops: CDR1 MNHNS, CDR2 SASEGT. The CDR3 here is CASSGSPQGDYEQYF. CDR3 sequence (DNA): TGTGCCAGCAGTGGGAGTCCACAGGGAGACTACGAGCAGTACTTC.

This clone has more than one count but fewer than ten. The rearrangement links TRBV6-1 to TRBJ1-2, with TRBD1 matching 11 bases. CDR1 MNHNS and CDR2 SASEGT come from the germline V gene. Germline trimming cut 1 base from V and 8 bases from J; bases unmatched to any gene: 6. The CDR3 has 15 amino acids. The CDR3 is CASSEGGQGAEGYTF. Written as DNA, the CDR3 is TGTGCCAGCAGTGAAGGAGGACAGGGGGCTGAAGGCTACACCTTC.

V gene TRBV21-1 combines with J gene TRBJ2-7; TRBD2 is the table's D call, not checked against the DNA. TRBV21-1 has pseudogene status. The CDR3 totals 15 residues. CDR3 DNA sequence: TGTGCCAGCAGCAAAAGCGCGACTTCGAACTACGAGCAGTACTTC. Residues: CASSKSATSNYEQYF.

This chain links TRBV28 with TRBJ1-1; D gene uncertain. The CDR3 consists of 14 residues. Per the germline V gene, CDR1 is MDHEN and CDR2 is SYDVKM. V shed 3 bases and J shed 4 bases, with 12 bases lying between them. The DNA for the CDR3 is TGTGCCAGCAGTTTTAACGGGATTCCCACTGAAGCTTTCTTT. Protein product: CASSFNGIPTEAFF.

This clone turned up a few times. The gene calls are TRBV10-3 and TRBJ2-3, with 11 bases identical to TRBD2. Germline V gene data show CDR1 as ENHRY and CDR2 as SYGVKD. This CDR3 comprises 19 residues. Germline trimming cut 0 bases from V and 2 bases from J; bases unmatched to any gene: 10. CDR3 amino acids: CAISESVRLAGGHTDTQYF. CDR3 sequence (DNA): TGTGCCATCAGTGAGTCCGTCAGGCTAGCGGGAGGACACACAGATACGCAGTATTTT.

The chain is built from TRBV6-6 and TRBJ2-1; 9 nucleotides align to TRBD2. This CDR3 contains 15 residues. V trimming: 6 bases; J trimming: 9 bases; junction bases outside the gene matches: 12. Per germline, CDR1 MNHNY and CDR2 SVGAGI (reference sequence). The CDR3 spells CASSISSGKHGEQFF. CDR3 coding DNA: TGTGCCAGCAGCATTTCTAGCGGGAAGCACGGTGAGCAGTTCTTC.

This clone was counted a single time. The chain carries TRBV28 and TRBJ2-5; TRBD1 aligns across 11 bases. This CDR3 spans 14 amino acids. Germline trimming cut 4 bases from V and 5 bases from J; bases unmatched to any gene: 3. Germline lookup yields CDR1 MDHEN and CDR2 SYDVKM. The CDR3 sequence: CASSWTGGEETQYF. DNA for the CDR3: TGTGCCAGCAGTTGGACAGGGGGCGAGGAGACCCAGTACTTC.

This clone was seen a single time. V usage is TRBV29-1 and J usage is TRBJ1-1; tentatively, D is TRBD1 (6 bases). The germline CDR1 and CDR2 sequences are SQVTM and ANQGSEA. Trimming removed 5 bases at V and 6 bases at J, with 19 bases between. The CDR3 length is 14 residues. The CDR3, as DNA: TGCAGCGTTTATGAGCAGGGGCGCTCCCCTGAAGCTTTCTTT. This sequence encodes CSVYEQGRSPEAFF.

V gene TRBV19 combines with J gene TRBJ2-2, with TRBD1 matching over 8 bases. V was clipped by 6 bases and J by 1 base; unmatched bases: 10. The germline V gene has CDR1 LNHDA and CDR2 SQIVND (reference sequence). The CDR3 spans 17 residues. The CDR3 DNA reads TGTGCCAGTAGCCCGTCGTCGGGACAGGAGAACACCGGGGAGCTGTTTTTT. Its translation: CASSPSSGQENTGELFF.

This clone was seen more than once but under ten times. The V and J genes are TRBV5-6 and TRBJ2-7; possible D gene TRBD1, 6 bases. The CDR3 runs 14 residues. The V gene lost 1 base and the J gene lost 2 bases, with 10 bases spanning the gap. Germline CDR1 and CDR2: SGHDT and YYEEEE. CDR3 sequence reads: CASSLPGATYEQYF. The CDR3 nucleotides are TGTGCCAGCAGCTTGCCAGGGGCAACCTACGAGCAGTACTTC.